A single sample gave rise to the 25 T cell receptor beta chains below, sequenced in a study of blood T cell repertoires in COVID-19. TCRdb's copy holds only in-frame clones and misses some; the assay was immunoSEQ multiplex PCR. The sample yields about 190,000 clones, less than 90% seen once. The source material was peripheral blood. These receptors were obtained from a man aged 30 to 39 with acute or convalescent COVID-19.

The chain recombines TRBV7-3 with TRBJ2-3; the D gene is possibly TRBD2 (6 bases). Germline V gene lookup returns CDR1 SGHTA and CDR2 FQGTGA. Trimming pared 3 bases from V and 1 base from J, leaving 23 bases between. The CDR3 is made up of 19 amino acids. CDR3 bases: TGTGCCAGCAGCTTGGGGCGGTTGGGACTCACATCCGGCACAGATACGCAGTATTTT. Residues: CASSLGRLGLTSGTDTQYF.

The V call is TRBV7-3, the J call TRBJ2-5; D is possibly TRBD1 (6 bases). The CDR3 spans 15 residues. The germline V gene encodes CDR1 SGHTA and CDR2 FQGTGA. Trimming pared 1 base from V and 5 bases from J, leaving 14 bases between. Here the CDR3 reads CASSLSGQKGETQYF. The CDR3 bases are TGTGCCAGCAGCTTAAGCGGACAGAAGGGTGAGACCCAGTACTTC.

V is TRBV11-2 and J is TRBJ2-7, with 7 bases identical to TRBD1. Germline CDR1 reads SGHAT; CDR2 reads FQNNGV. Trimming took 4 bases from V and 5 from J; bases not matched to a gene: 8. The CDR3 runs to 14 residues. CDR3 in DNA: TGTGCCAGCAGCTCACCGGGACAGCCCCACGAGCAGTACTTC. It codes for CASSSPGQPHEQYF.

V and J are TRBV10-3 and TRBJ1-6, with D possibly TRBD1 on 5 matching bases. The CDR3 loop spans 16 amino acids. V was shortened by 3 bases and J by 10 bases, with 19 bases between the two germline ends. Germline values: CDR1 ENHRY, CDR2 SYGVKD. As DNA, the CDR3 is TGTGCCATCAGTGATAGCATGGGGAGGCAGGGCTCACCCCTCCACTTT. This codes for CAISDSMGRQGSPLHF.

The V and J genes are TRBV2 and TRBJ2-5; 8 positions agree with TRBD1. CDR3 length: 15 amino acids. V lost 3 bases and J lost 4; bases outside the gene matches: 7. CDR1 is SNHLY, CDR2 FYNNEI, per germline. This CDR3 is CASSDGQGTLETQYF. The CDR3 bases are TGTGCCAGCAGTGACGGACAGGGAACGTTAGAGACCCAGTACTTC.

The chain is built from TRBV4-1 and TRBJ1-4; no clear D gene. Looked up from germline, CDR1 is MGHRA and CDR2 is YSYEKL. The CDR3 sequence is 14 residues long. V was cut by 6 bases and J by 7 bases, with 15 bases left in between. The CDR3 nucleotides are TGCGCCAGCAGTTCCCCCCGCCGGGGTGAAAAACTGTTTTTT. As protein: CASSSPRRGEKLFF.

CDR3 DNA: TGCGCCAGCAGCTCTCAGGGGTCCTACAATGAGCAGTTCTTC. Translation gives CASSSQGSYNEQFF. The V and J genes are TRBV5-1 and TRBJ2-1; the D gene is possibly TRBD1 (6 bases). Deletions cut 3 bases from V and 1 base from J, with 8 bases between. The CDR3 consists of 14 residues. Germline V CDR1 and CDR2: SGHRS, YFSETQ.

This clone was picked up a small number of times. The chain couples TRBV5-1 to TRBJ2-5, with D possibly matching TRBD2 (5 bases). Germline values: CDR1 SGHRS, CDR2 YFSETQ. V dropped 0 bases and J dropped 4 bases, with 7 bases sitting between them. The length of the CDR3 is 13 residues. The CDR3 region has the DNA TGCGCCAGCAGCTTGGCCGGAGGAGAGACCCAGTACTTC. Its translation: CASSLAGGETQYF.

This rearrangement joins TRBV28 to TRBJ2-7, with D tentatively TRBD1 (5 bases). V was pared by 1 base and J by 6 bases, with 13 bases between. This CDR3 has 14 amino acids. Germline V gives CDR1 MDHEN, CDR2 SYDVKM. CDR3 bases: TGTGCCAGCAGTTTATCAGGGCCGACGGTCGAGCAGTACTTC. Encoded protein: CASSLSGPTVEQYF. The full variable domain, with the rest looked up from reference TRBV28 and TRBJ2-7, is DVKVTQSSRYLVKRTGEKVFLECVQDMDHENMFWYRQDPGLGLRLIYFSYDVKMKEKGDIPEGYSVSREKKERFSLILESASTNQTSMYLCASSLSGPTVEQYFGPGTRLTVT.

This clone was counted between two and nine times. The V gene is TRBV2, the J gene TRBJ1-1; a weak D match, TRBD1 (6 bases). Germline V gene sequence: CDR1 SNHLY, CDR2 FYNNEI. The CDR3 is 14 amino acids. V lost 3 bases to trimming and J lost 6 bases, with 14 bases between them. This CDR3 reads CASSEGRGFAEAFF. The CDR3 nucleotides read TGTGCCAGCAGTGAGGGCAGGGGATTTGCTGAAGCTTTCTTT.

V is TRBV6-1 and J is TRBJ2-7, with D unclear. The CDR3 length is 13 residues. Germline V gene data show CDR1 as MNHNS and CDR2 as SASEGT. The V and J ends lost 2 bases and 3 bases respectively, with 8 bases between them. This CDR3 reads CASSEYSNYEQYF. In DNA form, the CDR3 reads TGTGCCAGCAGTGAATACAGTAACTACGAGCAGTACTTC.

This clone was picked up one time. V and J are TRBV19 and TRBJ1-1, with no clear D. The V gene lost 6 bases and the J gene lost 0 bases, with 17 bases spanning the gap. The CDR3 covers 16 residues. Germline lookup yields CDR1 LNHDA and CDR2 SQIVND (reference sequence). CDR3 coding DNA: TGTGCCAGTAGAAGAACGAGTAGGGAGATGAACACTGAAGCTTTCTTT. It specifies CASRRTSREMNTEAFF.

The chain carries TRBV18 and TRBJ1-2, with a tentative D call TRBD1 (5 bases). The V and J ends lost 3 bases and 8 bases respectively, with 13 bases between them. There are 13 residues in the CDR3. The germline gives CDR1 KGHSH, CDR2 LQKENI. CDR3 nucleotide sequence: TGTGCCAGCTCACCGGGGCGGGATAGAGGCTACACCTTC. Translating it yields CASSPGRDRGYTF. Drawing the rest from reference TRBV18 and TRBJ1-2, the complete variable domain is NAGVMQNPRHLVRRRGQEARLRCSPMKGHSHVYWYRQLPEEGLKFMVYLQKENIIDESGMPKERFSAEFPKEGPSILRIQQVVRGDSAAYFCASSPGRDRGYTFGSGTRLTVV.

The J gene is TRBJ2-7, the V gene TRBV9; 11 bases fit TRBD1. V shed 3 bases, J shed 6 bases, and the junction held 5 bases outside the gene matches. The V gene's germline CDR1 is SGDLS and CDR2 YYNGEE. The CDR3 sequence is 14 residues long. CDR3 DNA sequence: TGTGCCAGCAGCGGGGACAGGGGGGAATTCGAGCAGTACTTC. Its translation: CASSGDRGEFEQYF.

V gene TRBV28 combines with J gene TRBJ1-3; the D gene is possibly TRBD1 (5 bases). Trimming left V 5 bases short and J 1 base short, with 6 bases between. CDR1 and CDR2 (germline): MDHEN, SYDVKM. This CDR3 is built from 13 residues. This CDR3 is CASSGGSGNTIYF. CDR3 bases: TGTGCCAGCAGTGGGGGGTCTGGAAACACCATATATTTT.

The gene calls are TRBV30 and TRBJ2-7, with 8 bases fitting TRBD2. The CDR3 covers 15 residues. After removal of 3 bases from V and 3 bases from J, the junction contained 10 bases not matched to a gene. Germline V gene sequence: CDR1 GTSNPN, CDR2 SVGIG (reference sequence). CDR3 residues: CAWRVRGSGSYEQYF. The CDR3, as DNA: TGTGCCTGGAGGGTACGGGGGAGCGGGAGCTACGAGCAGTACTTC.

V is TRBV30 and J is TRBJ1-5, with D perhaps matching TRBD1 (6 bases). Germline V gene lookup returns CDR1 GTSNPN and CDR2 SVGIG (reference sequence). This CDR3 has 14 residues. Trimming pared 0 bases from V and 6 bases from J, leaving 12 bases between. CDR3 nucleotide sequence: TGTGCCTGGAGTGTGGGGGGCGGGAGTCAGCCCCAGCATTTT. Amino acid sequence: CAWSVGGGSQPQHF.

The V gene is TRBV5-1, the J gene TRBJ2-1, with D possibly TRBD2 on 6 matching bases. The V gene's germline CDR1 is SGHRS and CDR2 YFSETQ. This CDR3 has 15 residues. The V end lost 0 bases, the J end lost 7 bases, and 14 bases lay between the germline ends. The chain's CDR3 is CASSLGPSAWNEQFF. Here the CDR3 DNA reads TGCGCCAGCAGCTTGGGGCCTAGCGCCTGGAATGAGCAGTTCTTC.

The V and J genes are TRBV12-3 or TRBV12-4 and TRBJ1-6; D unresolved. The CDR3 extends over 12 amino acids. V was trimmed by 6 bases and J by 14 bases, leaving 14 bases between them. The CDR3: CASSPRVGSLHF. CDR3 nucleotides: TGTGCCAGCAGCCCGCGGGTCGGATCCCTCCACTTT.

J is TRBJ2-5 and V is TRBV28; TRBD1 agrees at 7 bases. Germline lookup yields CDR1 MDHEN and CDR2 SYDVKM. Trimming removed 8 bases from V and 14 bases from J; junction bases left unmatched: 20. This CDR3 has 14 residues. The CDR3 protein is CASQAPTTGKVFYF. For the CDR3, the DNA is TGTGCCAGCCAAGCCCCTACGACAGGGAAGGTATTTTACTTC.

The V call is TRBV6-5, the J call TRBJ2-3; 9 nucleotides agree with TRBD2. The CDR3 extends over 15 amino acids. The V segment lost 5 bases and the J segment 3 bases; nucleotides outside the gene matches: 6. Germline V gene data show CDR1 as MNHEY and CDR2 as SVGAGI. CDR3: CASSPLAGATDTQYF. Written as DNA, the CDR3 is TGTGCCAGCAGTCCTTTAGCGGGAGCGACAGATACGCAGTATTTT.

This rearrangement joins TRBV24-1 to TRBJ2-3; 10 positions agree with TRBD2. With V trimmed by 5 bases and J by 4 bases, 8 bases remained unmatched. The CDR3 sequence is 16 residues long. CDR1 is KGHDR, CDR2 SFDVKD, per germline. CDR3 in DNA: TGTGCCACCAGTGGGCGCATGGGACTAGCGTCAGATACGCAGTATTTT. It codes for CATSGRMGLASDTQYF.

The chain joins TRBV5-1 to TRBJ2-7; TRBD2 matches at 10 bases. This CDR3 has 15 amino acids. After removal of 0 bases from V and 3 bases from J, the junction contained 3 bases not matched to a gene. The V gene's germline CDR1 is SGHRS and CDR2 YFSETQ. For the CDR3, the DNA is TGCGCCAGCAGCTTGGGGACTAGCGGATTCTACGAGCAGTACTTC. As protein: CASSLGTSGFYEQYF.

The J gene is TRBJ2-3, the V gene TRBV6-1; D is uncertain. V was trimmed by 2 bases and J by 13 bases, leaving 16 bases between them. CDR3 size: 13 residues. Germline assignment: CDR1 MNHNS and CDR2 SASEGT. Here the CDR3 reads CASSEQSPSFEYF. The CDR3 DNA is TGTGCCAGCAGTGAACAGTCGCCTTCTTTCGAGTATTTT.

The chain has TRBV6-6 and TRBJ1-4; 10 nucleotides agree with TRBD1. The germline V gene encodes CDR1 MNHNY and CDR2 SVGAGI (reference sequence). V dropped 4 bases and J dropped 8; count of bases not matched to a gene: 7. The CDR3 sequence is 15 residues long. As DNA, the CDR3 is TGTGCCAGCAGTTTTGACAGGGGGCGCCGGGAAAAACTGTTTTTT. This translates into CASSFDRGRREKLFF.